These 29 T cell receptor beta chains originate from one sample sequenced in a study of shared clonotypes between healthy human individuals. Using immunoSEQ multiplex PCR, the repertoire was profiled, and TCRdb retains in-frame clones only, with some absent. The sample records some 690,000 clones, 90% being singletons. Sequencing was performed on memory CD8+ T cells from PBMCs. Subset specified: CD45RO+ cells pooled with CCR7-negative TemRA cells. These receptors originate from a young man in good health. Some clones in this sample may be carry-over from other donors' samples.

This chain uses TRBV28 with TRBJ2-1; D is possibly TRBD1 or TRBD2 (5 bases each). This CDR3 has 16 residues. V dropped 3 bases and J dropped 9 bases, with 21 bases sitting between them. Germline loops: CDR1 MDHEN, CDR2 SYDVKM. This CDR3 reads CASSLYRGLPFGEQFF. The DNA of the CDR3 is TGTGCCAGCAGTTTGTACCGGGGCCTTCCCTTTGGTGAGCAGTTCTTC.

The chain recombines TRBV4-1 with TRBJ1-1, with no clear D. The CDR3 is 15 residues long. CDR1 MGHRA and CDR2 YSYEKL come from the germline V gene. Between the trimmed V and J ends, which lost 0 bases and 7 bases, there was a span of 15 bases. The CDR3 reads CASSQDSTGLGEAFF. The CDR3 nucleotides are TGCGCCAGCAGCCAAGATTCCACCGGCTTAGGTGAAGCTTTCTTT.

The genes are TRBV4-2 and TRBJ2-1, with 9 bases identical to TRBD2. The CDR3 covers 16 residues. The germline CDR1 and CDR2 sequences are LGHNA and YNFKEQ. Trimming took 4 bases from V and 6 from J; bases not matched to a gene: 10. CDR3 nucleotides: TGTGCCAGCAGCCTGAGCCCACTAGCGGGCCTCAATGAGCAGTTCTTC. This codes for CASSLSPLAGLNEQFF.

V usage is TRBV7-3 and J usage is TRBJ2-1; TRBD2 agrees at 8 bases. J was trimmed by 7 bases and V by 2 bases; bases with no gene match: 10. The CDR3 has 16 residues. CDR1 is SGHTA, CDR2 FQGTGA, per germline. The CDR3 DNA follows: TGTGCCAGCAGCTTAGTCTACGGGAGGGCCAGGAATGAGCAGTTCTTC. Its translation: CASSLVYGRARNEQFF.

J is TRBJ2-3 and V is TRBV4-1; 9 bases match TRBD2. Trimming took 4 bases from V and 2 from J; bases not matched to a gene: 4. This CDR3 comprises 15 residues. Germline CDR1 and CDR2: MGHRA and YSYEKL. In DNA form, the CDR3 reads TGCGCCAGCAGCCCTCCTAGCGGGATCACAGATACGCAGTATTTT. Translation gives CASSPPSGITDTQYF.

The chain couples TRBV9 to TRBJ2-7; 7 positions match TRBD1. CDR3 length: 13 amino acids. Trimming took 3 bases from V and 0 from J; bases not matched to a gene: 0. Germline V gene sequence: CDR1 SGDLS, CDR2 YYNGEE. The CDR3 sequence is CASSGTGSYEQYF. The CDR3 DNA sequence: TGTGCCAGCAGCGGGACAGGCTCCTACGAGCAGTACTTC.

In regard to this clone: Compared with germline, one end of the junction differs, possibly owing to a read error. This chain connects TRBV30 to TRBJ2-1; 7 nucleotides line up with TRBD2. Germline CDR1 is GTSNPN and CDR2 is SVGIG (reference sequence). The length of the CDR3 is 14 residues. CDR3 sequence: CAWGVREGVNEQFF. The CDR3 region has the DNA TGTGCCTGGGGTGTAAGGGAGGGCGTAAATGAGCAGTTCTTC.

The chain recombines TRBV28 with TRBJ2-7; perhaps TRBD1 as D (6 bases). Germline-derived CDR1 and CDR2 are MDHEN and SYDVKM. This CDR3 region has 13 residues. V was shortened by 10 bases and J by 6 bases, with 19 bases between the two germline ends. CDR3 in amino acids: CAILGRGAGEQYF. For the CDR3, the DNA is TGTGCCATCCTAGGCAGGGGTGCGGGCGAGCAGTACTTC.

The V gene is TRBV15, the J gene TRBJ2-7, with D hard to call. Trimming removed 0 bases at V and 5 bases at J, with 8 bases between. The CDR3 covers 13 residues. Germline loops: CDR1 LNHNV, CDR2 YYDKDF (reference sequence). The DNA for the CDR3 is TGTGCCACCAGCAGAGATATTCTTCACGAGCAGTACTTC. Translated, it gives CATSRDILHEQYF.

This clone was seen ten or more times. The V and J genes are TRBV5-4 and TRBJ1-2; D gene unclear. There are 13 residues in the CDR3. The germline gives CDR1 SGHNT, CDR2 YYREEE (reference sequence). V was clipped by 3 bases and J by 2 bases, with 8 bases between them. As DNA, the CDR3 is TGTGCCAGCAGCTACAACGAAAACTATGGCTACACCTTC. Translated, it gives CASSYNENYGYTF. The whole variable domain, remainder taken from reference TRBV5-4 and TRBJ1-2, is ETGVTQSPTHLIKTRGQQVTLRCSSQSGHNTVSWYQQALGQGPQFIFQYYREEENGRGNFPPRFSGLQFPNYSSELNVNALELDDSALYLCASSYNENYGYTFGSGTRLTVV.

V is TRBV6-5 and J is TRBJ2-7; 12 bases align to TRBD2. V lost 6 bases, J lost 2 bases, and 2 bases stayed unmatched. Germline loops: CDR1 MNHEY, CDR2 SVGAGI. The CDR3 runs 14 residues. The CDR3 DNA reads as TGTGCCAGCAGCAGACTAGCGGGAGCCTACGAGCAGTACTTC. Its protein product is CASSRLAGAYEQYF.

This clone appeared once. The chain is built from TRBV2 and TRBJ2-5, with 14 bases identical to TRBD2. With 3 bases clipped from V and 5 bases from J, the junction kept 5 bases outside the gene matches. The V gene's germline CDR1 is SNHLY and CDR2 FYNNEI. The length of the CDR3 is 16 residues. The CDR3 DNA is TGTGCCAGCAGTGAGTCCGGGACTAGCGGGAGTGAGACCCAGTACTTC. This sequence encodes CASSESGTSGSETQYF.

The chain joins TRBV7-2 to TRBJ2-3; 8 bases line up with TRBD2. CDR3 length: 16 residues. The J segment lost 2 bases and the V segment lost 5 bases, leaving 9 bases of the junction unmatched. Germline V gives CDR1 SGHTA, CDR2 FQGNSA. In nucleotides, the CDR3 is TGTGCCAGCAGCCCGGGAGGGCCTATCCCCACAGATACGCAGTATTTT. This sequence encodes CASSPGGPIPTDTQYF.

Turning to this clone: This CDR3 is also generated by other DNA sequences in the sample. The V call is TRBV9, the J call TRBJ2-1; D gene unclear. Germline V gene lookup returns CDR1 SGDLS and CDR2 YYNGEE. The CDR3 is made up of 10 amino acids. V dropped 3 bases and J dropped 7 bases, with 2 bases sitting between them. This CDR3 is CASSGNEQFF. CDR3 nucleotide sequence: TGTGCCAGCAGCGGTAATGAGCAGTTCTTC.

The CDR3 DNA is TGTGCCAGCAGCTTGGTTTCTAGCGGGAGGCCATACAATGAGCAGTTCTTC. Translation: CASSLVSSGRPYNEQFF. The V call is TRBV5-4, the J call TRBJ2-1, with 11 bases that match TRBD2. J gave up 4 bases and V 0 bases, and 6 bases lay outside the gene matches. Germline values: CDR1 SGHNT, CDR2 YYREEE (reference sequence). The CDR3 runs 17 residues.

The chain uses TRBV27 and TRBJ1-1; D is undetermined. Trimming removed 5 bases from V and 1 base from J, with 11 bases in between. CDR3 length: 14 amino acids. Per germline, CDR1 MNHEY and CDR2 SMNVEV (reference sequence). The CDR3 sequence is CASSPQVGNTEAFF. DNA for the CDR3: TGTGCCAGCAGTCCTCAGGTAGGGAACACTGAAGCTTTCTTT.

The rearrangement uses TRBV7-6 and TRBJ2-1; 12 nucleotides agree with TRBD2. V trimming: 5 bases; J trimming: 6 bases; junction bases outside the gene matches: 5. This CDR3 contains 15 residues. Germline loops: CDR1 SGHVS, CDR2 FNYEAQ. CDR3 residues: CASSTTSGRSNEQFF. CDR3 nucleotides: TGTGCCAGCAGCACCACTAGCGGGAGGAGCAATGAGCAGTTCTTC.

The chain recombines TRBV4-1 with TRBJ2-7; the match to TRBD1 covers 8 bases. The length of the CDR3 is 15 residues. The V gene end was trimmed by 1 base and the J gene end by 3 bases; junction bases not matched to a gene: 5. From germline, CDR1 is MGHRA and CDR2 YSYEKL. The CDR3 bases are TGCGCCAGCAGCCAAGGGACAGGGCCACGCTACGAGCAGTACTTC. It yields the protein CASSQGTGPRYEQYF.

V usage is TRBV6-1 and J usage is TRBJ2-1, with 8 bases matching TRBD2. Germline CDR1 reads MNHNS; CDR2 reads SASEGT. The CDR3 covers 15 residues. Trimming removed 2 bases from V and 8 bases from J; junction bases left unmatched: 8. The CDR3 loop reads CASSEMSGGPYEQFF. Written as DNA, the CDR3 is TGTGCCAGCAGTGAAATGTCGGGAGGGCCCTATGAGCAGTTCTTC.

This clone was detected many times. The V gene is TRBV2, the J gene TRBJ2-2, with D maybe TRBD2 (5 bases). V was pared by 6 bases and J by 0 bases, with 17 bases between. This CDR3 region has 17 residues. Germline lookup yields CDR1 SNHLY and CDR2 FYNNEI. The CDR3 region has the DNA TGTGCCAGCAGACCCCAACGGTGGGAGACGAACACCGGGGAGCTGTTTTTT. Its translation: CASRPQRWETNTGELFF.

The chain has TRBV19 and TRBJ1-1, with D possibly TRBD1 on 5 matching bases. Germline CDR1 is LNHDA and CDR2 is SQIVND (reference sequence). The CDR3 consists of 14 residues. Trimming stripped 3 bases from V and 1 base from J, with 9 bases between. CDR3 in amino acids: CASSILQENTEAFF. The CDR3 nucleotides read TGTGCCAGTAGTATTTTACAGGAGAACACTGAAGCTTTCTTT.

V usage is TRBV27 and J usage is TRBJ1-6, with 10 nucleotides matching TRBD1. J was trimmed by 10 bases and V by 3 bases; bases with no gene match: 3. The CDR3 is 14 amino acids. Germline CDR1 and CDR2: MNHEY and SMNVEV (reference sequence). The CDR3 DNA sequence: TGTGCCAGCAGTTTGGGACAGGGGATGTCACCCCTCCACTTT. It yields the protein CASSLGQGMSPLHF.

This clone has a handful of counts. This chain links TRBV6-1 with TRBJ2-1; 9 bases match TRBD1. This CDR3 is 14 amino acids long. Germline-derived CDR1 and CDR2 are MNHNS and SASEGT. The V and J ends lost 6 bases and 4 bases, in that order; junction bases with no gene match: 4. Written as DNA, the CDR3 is TGTGCCAGCAGAACCGGGACAGGGTACAATGAGCAGTTCTTC. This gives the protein CASRTGTGYNEQFF.

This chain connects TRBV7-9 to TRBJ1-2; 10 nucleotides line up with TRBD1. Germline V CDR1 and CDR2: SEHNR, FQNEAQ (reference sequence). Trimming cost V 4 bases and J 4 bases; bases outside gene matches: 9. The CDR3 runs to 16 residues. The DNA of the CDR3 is TGTGCCAGCAGCTACTTCACCGGACAGGGGGTCTATGGCTACACCTTC. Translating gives CASSYFTGQGVYGYTF. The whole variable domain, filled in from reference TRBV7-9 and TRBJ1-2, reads DTGVSQNPRHKITKRGQNVTFRCDPISEHNRLYWYRQTLGQGPEFLTYFQNEAQLEKSRLLSDRFSAERPKGSFSTLEIQRTEQGDSAMYLCASSYFTGQGVYGYTFGSGTRLTVV.

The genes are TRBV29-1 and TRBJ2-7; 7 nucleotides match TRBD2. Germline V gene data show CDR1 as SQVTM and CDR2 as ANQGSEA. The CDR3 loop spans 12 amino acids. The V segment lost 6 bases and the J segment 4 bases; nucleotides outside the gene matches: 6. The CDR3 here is CSVVSGPYEQYF. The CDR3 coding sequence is TGCAGCGTCGTTAGCGGGCCGTACGAGCAGTACTTC.

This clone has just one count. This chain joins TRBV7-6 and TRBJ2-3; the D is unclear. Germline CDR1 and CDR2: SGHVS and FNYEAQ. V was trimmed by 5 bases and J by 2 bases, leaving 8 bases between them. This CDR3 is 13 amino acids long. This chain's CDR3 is CASSIPPTDTQYF. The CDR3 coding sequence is TGTGCCAGCAGCATCCCGCCCACAGATACGCAGTATTTT.

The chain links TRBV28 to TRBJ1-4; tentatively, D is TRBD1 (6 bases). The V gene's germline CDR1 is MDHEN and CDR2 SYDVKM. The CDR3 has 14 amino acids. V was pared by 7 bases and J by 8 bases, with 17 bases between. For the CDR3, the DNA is TGTGCCAGCACTGGGGCAACAGGGTGGGAAAAACTGTTTTTT. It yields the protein CASTGATGWEKLFF.

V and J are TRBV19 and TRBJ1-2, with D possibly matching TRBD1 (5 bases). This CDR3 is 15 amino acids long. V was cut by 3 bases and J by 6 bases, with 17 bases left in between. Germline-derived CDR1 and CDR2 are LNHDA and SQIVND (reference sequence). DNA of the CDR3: TGTGCCAGTAGTATCAGGGACGGCGGTTTGGATGGCTACACCTTC. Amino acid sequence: CASSIRDGGLDGYTF.

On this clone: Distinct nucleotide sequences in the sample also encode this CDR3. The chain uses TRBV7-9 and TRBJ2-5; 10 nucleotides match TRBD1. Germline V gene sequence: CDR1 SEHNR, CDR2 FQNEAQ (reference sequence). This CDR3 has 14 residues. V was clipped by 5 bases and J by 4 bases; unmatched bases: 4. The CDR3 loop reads CASSTRDRGETQYF. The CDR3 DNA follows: TGTGCCAGCAGCACACGGGACAGGGGAGAGACCCAGTACTTC.